A single sample is the source of the 29 T cell receptor beta chains below, sequenced in a study of PD-1 blockade in classical Hodgkin lymphoma. The assay was immunoSEQ multiplex PCR, and TCRdb's table has in-frame clones only and misses some. The table records about 94,000 clones, about 88% of them present only once. No patient escaped relapse after autologous stem cell transplantation, and brentuximab vedotin exposure varied. The material sequenced was peripheral blood mononuclear cells (PBMCs), taken before the second cycle of nivolumab. The receptors come from a human donor with classical Hodgkin lymphoma.

The chain employs TRBV11-2 and TRBJ2-5; 8 nucleotides agree with TRBD1. V was clipped by 6 bases and J by 5 bases; unmatched bases: 8. The CDR3 totals 14 residues. Germline assignment: CDR1 SGHAT and CDR2 FQNNGV. The CDR3 sequence: CASSRDRGGETQYF. DNA for the CDR3: TGTGCCAGCAGTCGAGACAGGGGTGGGGAGACCCAGTACTTC.

CDR3 in amino acids: CASSQDTVGGLGKYEQYF. In nucleotides, the CDR3 is TGCGCCAGCAGCCAAGATACAGTAGGGGGTCTGGGAAAATACGAGCAGTACTTC. The rearrangement links TRBV4-1 to TRBJ2-7; a weak D match, TRBD1 (6 bases). The CDR3 has 18 residues. Germline-derived CDR1 and CDR2 are MGHRA and YSYEKL. Trimming removed 0 bases at V and 4 bases at J, with 22 bases between.

The chain recombines TRBV4-1 with TRBJ2-7; D remains unclear. CDR1 is MGHRA and CDR2 is YSYEKL in the germline V gene. This CDR3 has 13 amino acids. V was cut by 1 base and J by 6 bases, with 10 bases left in between. The CDR3 spells CASSQAGVREQYF. As DNA, the CDR3 is TGCGCCAGCAGCCAAGCAGGCGTTCGCGAGCAGTACTTC.

CDR3 loop: CASSLGAPGNEQFF. CDR3 nucleotides: TGTGCCAGCAGCTTGGGGGCCCCCGGTAATGAGCAGTTCTTC. This rearrangement joins TRBV7-7 to TRBJ2-1; tentative D call: TRBD1 (6 bases). The germline V and J ends were trimmed by 3 bases and 7 bases, with 13 bases remaining between them. CDR3 length equals 14 residues. CDR1 and CDR2 from the germline V gene are SSHAT and FNYEAQ (reference sequence).

The V call is TRBV28, the J call TRBJ2-7; D unclear. The ends were cut back, 5 bases at V and 2 bases at J, with 22 bases in the middle. The germline V gene encodes CDR1 MDHEN and CDR2 SYDVKM. The CDR3 covers 17 residues. This CDR3 reads CASSPIPGQASPYEQYF. CDR3 nucleotides: TGTGCCAGCAGTCCAATCCCCGGGCAGGCGTCCCCCTACGAGCAGTACTTC.

V and J are TRBV15 and TRBJ2-7, with 7 nucleotides matching TRBD1. The V and J ends lost 10 bases and 2 bases, in that order; junction bases with no gene match: 5. CDR3 length equals 12 residues. CDR1 and CDR2 (germline): LNHNV, YYDKDF (reference sequence). CDR3: CARIGTAYEQYF. As DNA, the CDR3 is TGTGCCAGAATCGGGACAGCCTACGAGCAGTACTTC.

This clone occurred a few times. The chain joins TRBV29-1 to TRBJ1-5; tentatively, D is TRBD1 (5 bases). V lost 1 base and J lost 6, with 10 bases in between. The CDR3 totals 13 residues. Germline V lookup: CDR1 SQVTM, CDR2 ANQGSEA. The CDR3 loop reads CSVEGERGQPQHF. CDR3 sequence (DNA): TGCAGCGTTGAAGGGGAGAGGGGTCAGCCCCAGCATTTT.

J is TRBJ2-7 and V is TRBV4-1; maybe TRBD2 (6 bases). Trimming cost V 0 bases and J 3 bases, with 9 bases left between them. Germline V gives CDR1 MGHRA, CDR2 YSYEKL. This CDR3 is 14 amino acids long. The CDR3 bases are TGCGCCAGCAGCCAAGATCGGGGGTTCTACGAGCAGTACTTC. Protein sequence: CASSQDRGFYEQYF.

The chain has TRBV5-1 and TRBJ2-1; D not resolved. Per the germline V gene, CDR1 is SGHRS and CDR2 is YFSETQ. The germline V and J ends were trimmed by 0 bases and 9 bases, with 10 bases remaining between them. This CDR3 contains 13 residues. For the CDR3, the DNA is TGCGCCAGCAGCTTGGCCCTCTTTGCTGAGCAGTTCTTC. Its translation: CASSLALFAEQFF.

The genes are TRBV27 and TRBJ2-3, with D uncertain. Germline CDR1 and CDR2: MNHEY and SMNVEV (reference sequence). The length of the CDR3 is 14 residues. Trimming cost V 2 bases and J 0 bases, with 6 bases left between them. CDR3 coding DNA: TGTGCCAGCAGTTTAATTAGCAGCACAGATACGCAGTATTTT. Amino acids: CASSLISSTDTQYF.

The chain combines TRBV7-6 with TRBJ2-7; 9 bases agree with TRBD2. The CDR3 runs to 17 residues. V was pared by 5 bases and J by 0 bases, with 11 bases of the junction left unmatched. The germline V gene encodes CDR1 SGHVS and CDR2 FNYEAQ. The CDR3 DNA sequence: TGTGCCAGCAGCCCTCGAACCACTAGCGGGCACTCCTACGAGCAGTACTTC. Protein product: CASSPRTTSGHSYEQYF.

The rearrangement uses TRBV7-8 and TRBJ2-7, with TRBD1 matching over 7 bases. V was clipped by 4 bases and J by 3 bases; unmatched bases: 6. The CDR3 is 14 amino acids. In germline, CDR1 is SGHVS, CDR2 FQNEAQ. CDR3 bases: TGTGCCAGCAGCTCGAGACAGGGATTCTACGAGCAGTACTTC. Encoded protein: CASSSRQGFYEQYF.

The chain recombines TRBV5-1 with TRBJ2-1; TRBD1 aligns across 9 bases. V was pared by 0 bases and J by 8 bases, with 6 bases of the junction left unmatched. Germline V gene sequence: CDR1 SGHRS, CDR2 YFSETQ. The CDR3 contains 15 residues. This CDR3 is CASSLVSQGAYEQFF. In DNA form, the CDR3 reads TGCGCCAGCAGCTTGGTATCACAGGGGGCCTATGAGCAGTTCTTC.

CDR3 protein: CASSLAEENTEAFF. The CDR3 region has the DNA TGTGCCAGCAGTTTAGCAGAAGAAAACACTGAAGCTTTCTTT. V and J are TRBV28 and TRBJ1-1, with D hard to call. Germline V lookup: CDR1 MDHEN, CDR2 SYDVKM. The CDR3 contains 14 residues. Trimming pared 2 bases from V and 2 bases from J, leaving 9 bases between.

As regards this clone: The junction differs from germline at one of its ends, possibly a read error. V usage is TRBV25-1 and J usage is TRBJ2-7, with a tentative D call TRBD1 (6 bases). This CDR3 region has 13 residues. Germline V lookup: CDR1 MGHDK, CDR2 SYGVNS. The CDR3 sequence: CASSARDNGPADF. DNA of the CDR3: TGTGCCAGCAGCGCCCGGGACAACGGACCCGCGGACTTC.

The chain combines TRBV20-1 with TRBJ2-7; TRBD1 might be the D (5 bases). CDR3 length: 11 residues. V lost 3 bases, J lost 4 bases, and 7 bases lay in between. Germline V gene lookup returns CDR1 DFQATT and CDR2 SNEGSKA (reference sequence). This CDR3 reads CSASDSYEQYF. The DNA for the CDR3 is TGCAGTGCTAGTGACAGTTACGAGCAGTACTTC.

The rearrangement links TRBV6-5 to TRBJ1-4; a possible D gene is TRBD1 (5 bases). The germline CDR1 and CDR2 sequences are MNHEY and SVGAGI. The CDR3 is 15 residues long. The V and J ends lost 6 bases and 3 bases respectively, with 14 bases between them. The CDR3 sequence is CASSVRGFANEKLFF. The CDR3 DNA reads as TGTGCCAGCAGCGTGAGGGGCTTCGCTAATGAAAAACTGTTTTTT.

The genes are TRBV28 and TRBJ2-7; D is possibly TRBD1 (5 bases). Germline values: CDR1 MDHEN, CDR2 SYDVKM. The V gene lost 5 bases and the J gene lost 3 bases, with 8 bases spanning the gap. This CDR3 spans 12 amino acids. DNA for the CDR3: TGTGCCAGCAGTATTGACAGCTACGAGCAGTACTTC. Protein sequence: CASSIDSYEQYF.

This sequence joins TRBV4-1 and TRBJ2-5, with D possibly being TRBD1 or TRBD2 (7 bases each). This CDR3 has 15 amino acids. The germline V and J ends were trimmed by 1 base and 5 bases, with 14 bases remaining between them. Germline assignment: CDR1 MGHRA and CDR2 YSYEKL. The CDR3 region has the DNA TGCGCCAGCAGCCAAGCCTTTCAGGGGGGGGAGACCCAGTACTTC. It specifies CASSQAFQGGETQYF.

V is TRBV10-3 and J is TRBJ2-1, with TRBD1 as a possible D gene (5 bases). CDR1 is ENHRY and CDR2 is SYGVKD in the germline V gene. The CDR3 sequence is 14 residues long. V lost 10 bases and J 7 bases, leaving 20 bases between the germline ends. The DNA of the CDR3 is TGTGCCACTGCAGGGTTCGTTCTAGTGAATGAGCAGTTCTTC. It encodes CATAGFVLVNEQFF.

This rearrangement joins TRBV19 to TRBJ2-3; D ambiguous. The V gene's germline CDR1 is LNHDA and CDR2 SQIVND (reference sequence). V was clipped by 3 bases and J by 6 bases, with 16 bases between them. This CDR3 is 15 amino acids long. CDR3 in amino acids: CASSISSESLDTQYF. In DNA form, the CDR3 reads TGTGCCAGTAGTATCTCCAGCGAATCGCTGGATACGCAGTATTTT.

The CDR3 DNA reads TGTGCCAGCAGCCCGAGTTTGAGGGACTACTCCTACGAGCAGTACTTC. It codes for CASSPSLRDYSYEQYF. The chain has TRBV7-9 and TRBJ2-7; the match to TRBD2 covers 7 bases. The germline gives CDR1 SEHNR, CDR2 FQNEAQ (reference sequence). With V trimmed by 5 bases and J by 0 bases, 10 bases remained unmatched. The CDR3 contains 16 residues.

The chain carries TRBV2 and TRBJ1-3, with TRBD1 as a possible D gene (6 bases). This CDR3 is 14 amino acids long. Germline CDR1 reads SNHLY; CDR2 reads FYNNEI. V shed 6 bases and J shed 0 bases, with 9 bases lying between them. DNA for the CDR3: TGTGCCAGCAGACAGGGCAACTCTGGAAACACCATATATTTT. Amino acid sequence: CASRQGNSGNTIYF.

V is TRBV7-2 and J is TRBJ2-1, with D maybe TRBD2 (6 bases). Germline V gene lookup returns CDR1 SGHTA and CDR2 FQGNSA. The CDR3 totals 14 residues. The V end was cut by 7 bases, the J end by 7 bases, with 17 bases between. The CDR3 DNA follows: TGTGCCAGCAAATGGGCAGCGGGCAGGAATGAGCAGTTCTTC. Amino acid sequence: CASKWAAGRNEQFF.

The J gene is TRBJ1-2, the V gene TRBV7-9; D is perhaps TRBD1 (6 bases). V was trimmed by 4 bases and J by 4 bases, leaving 10 bases between them. The CDR3 has 13 amino acids. Germline assignment: CDR1 SEHNR and CDR2 FQNEAQ (reference sequence). The CDR3: CASSYREGYGYTF. CDR3 in DNA: TGTGCCAGCAGCTACAGGGAGGGCTATGGCTACACCTTC.

This chain uses TRBV6-6 with TRBJ1-1, with D maybe TRBD1 (5 bases). V lost 3 bases and J lost 3, with 14 bases in between. Looked up from germline, CDR1 is MNHNY and CDR2 is SVGAGI (reference sequence). The CDR3 contains 15 residues. The CDR3 sequence: CASSYSPDIHTEAFF. The DNA for the CDR3 is TGTGCCAGCAGTTATTCCCCGGACATTCACACTGAAGCTTTCTTT.

The rearrangement links TRBV5-1 to TRBJ2-1; D is possibly TRBD1 or TRBD2 (5 bases each). V lost 0 bases and J lost 7, with 17 bases in between. The length of the CDR3 is 16 residues. Germline CDR1 and CDR2: SGHRS and YFSETQ. The CDR3 nucleotides are TGCGCCAGCAGCTTGGACTCCGGGACCGGCGTGAATGAGCAGTTCTTC. Translating it yields CASSLDSGTGVNEQFF.

The rearrangement links TRBV4-1 to TRBJ2-7; a possible D gene is TRBD1 (6 bases). CDR3 length equals 17 residues. Trimming shortened V by 4 bases and J by 2 bases, and 21 bases separated the two germline ends. Germline loops: CDR1 MGHRA, CDR2 YSYEKL. The CDR3 sequence: CASSPQITGILPYEQYF. The CDR3 DNA is TGCGCCAGCAGCCCCCAGATAACAGGGATCTTACCCTACGAGCAGTACTTC.

The CDR3 DNA follows: TGCAGCGTCCTCGGGACAAACTACATATCCTACGAGCAGTACTTC. The encoded protein is CSVLGTNYISYEQYF. The chain carries TRBV29-1 and TRBJ2-7; tentative D call: TRBD1 (6 bases). Trimming took off 6 bases at V and 1 base at J, with 19 bases between the two ends. CDR3 length equals 15 residues. Germline V gene sequence: CDR1 SQVTM, CDR2 ANQGSEA.